Listed below are T cell receptor beta chains from one sample, sequenced in a study of blood T cell repertoires in COVID-19. Sequenced by immunoSEQ multiplex PCR; TCRdb stores in-frame clones only, minus some. Among 200,000 to 250,000 clones listed, 81% were seen once. The sample taken for sequencing was PBMCs or T cells enriched from blood (not recorded which). The receptors were gathered from a man in his forties who had recovered from COVID-19. The CDR3 runs from the conserved cysteine through the conserved F or W. Each record gives: CDR3 protein, J gene, V gene, CDR3 length.

cdr3_aa: CASSLNRVKDGYTF
j_call: TRBJ1-2
v_call: TRBV6-5
cdr3_length: 14

cdr3_aa: CASSRRGSYEQYF
j_call: TRBJ2-7
v_call: TRBV7-9
cdr3_length: 13

cdr3_aa: CASRYDSSSGEQYF
j_call: TRBJ2-7
v_call: TRBV6-5
cdr3_length: 14

cdr3_aa: CAWSVHGTGPYGYTF
j_call: TRBJ1-2
v_call: TRBV30
cdr3_length: 15

cdr3_aa: CASSRRQGATNEKLFF
j_call: TRBJ1-4
v_call: TRBV19
cdr3_length: 16

cdr3_aa: CASKGVFSSYNEQFF
j_call: TRBJ2-1
v_call: TRBV19
cdr3_length: 15

cdr3_aa: CASSPTPLAGVSTDTQYF
j_call: TRBJ2-3
v_call: TRBV5-4
cdr3_length: 18

cdr3_aa: CSVSKVQGAGNEQFF
j_call: TRBJ2-1
v_call: TRBV29-1
cdr3_length: 15

cdr3_aa: CASSSGGAGVGGYTF
j_call: TRBJ1-2
v_call: TRBV5-1
cdr3_length: 15

cdr3_aa: CASSVDPGLDYGYTF
j_call: TRBJ1-2
v_call: TRBV7-9
cdr3_length: 15

cdr3_aa: CASSTYGTSGADEQFF
j_call: TRBJ2-1
v_call: TRBV7-8
cdr3_length: 16

cdr3_aa: CASSLGHLTNTEAFF
j_call: TRBJ1-1
v_call: TRBV5-1
cdr3_length: 15

cdr3_aa: CASSLEVGGYNEQFF
j_call: TRBJ2-1
v_call: TRBV5-1
cdr3_length: 15

cdr3_aa: CASSSGGAYNEQFF
j_call: TRBJ2-1
v_call: TRBV11-2
cdr3_length: 14

cdr3_aa: CSVDRPDLAYNEQFF
j_call: TRBJ2-1
v_call: TRBV29-1
cdr3_length: 15

cdr3_aa: CASRSRPGLAGGDTQYF
j_call: TRBJ2-3
v_call: TRBV27
cdr3_length: 17

cdr3_aa: CASSPPQGLAGVNEQFF
j_call: TRBJ2-1
v_call: TRBV18
cdr3_length: 17

cdr3_aa: CASRNIAGRIHEQYF
j_call: TRBJ2-7
v_call: TRBV2
cdr3_length: 15

cdr3_aa: CASSRDRDGIQYF
j_call: TRBJ2-4
v_call: TRBV5-4
cdr3_length: 13

cdr3_aa: CASRSSSPLEQYF
j_call: TRBJ2-7
v_call: TRBV6-6
cdr3_length: 13

cdr3_aa: CASSEGVTAAWEQFF
j_call: TRBJ2-1
v_call: TRBV2
cdr3_length: 15

cdr3_aa: CARGTGGNTGELFF
j_call: TRBJ2-2
v_call: TRBV2
cdr3_length: 14

cdr3_aa: CAWDLWTGSDEQYF
j_call: TRBJ2-7
v_call: TRBV30
cdr3_length: 14

cdr3_aa: CTSSPAGGGTGELFF
j_call: TRBJ2-2
v_call: TRBV1
cdr3_length: 15

cdr3_aa: CATSDAQGNGYTF
j_call: TRBJ1-2
v_call: TRBV24-1
cdr3_length: 13

cdr3_aa: CASSSTGAQPQHF
j_call: TRBJ1-5
v_call: TRBV19
cdr3_length: 13

cdr3_aa: CASSLVAGIYGYTF
j_call: TRBJ1-2
v_call: TRBV5-1
cdr3_length: 14

cdr3_aa: CASSQGHGNQPQHF
j_call: TRBJ1-5
v_call: TRBV2
cdr3_length: 14

cdr3_aa: CASSLAQGNTEAFF
j_call: TRBJ1-1
v_call: TRBV11-2
cdr3_length: 14

cdr3_aa: CATSDPTGGLYNEQFF
j_call: TRBJ2-1
v_call: TRBV24-1
cdr3_length: 16

cdr3_aa: CASSNRDSATQPQHF
j_call: TRBJ1-5
v_call: TRBV19
cdr3_length: 15